This T cell receptor beta chain was obtained from a study of neoadjuvant anti-PD-1 for oral cavity cancer. Across the whole study: Before surgery, most patients got three to four biweekly 3 mg/kg nivolumab doses.

Documented time point: after neoadjuvant nivolumab, at surgical resection. Stage II-IVA oral cavity squamous cell carcinoma was new and untreated by systemic or radiation therapy. Clones were read by immunoSEQ multiplex PCR, and TCRdb kept only the in-frame ones, dropping some. This table holds around 8,900 clones, 60% to 75% found once. V gave up 6 bases and J gave up 3 bases; unmatched junction bases: 7. The CDR3 totals 15 residues. The germline V gene encodes CDR1 WNHNN and CDR2 SYGVQD (reference sequence). This clonotype was sampled from a person between 40 and 85 years old with oral cavity squamous cell carcinoma. The sample was PBMCs, taken after nivolumab (anti-PD-1) treatment. The V call is TRBV10-1, the J call TRBJ2-2, with 7 nucleotides matching TRBD1. CDR3 residues: CASRDRGRDTGELFF. The CDR3, as DNA: TGCGCCAGCAGGGATAGGGGGCGCGACACCGGGGAGCTGTTTTTT.